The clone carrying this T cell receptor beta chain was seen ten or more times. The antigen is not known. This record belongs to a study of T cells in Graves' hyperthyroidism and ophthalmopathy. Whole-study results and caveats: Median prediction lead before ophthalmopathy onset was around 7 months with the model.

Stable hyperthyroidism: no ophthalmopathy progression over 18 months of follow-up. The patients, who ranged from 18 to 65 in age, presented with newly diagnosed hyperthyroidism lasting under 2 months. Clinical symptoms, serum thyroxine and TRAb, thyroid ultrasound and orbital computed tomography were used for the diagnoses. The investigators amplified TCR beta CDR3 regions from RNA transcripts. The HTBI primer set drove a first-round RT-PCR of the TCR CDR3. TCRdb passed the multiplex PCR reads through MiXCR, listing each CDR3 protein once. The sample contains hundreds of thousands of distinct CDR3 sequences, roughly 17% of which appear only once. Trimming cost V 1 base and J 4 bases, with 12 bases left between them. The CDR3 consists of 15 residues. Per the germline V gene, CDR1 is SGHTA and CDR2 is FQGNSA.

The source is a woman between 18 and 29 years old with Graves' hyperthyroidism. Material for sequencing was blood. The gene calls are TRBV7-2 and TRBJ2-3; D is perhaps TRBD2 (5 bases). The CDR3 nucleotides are TGTGCCAGCAGCTTAGACGCGAGGGTACCAGATACGCAGTATTTT. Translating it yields CASSLDARVPDTQYF.